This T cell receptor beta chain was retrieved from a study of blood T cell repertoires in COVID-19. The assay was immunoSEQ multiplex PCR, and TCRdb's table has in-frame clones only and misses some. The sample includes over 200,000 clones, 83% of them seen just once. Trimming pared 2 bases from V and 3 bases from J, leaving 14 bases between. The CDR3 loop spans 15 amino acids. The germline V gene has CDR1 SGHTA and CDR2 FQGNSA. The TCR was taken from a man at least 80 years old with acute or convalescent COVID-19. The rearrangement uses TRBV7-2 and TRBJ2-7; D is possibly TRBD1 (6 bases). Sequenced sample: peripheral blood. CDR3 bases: TGTGCCAGCAGCTTAATGCGACAGGACTTCTACGAGCAGTACTTC. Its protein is CASSLMRQDFYEQYF.